This entry lists 18 T cell receptor beta chains sequenced from one sample in a study of Ad26.COV2.S vaccination and SARS-CoV-2 variants. Libraries were prepared by immunoSEQ multiplex PCR; TCRdb keeps only in-frame clonotypes and omits some of them. Altogether more than 250,000 clones are present, around 87% being singletons, with the ten largest covering over 2.5%. This sample's treatment: 19 received Ad26.COV2.S at low or high dose, single or two shots; several received placebo; per-sample allocation not given. Specimens were obtained on day 63 following the first vaccine or placebo injection. This material consisted of peripheral blood, taken in a trial of Ad26.COV2.S vaccine versus placebo. All receptors derive from a person aged 18-60 years who received the Ad26.COV2.S COVID-19 vaccine or a placebo.

The chain uses TRBV18 and TRBJ2-2; 8 nucleotides align to TRBD1. Germline values: CDR1 KGHSH, CDR2 LQKENI. The junction had 6 bases not matched to a gene; V was cut back by 5 bases and J by 1 base. The CDR3 is made up of 16 amino acids. CDR3 region: CASSTRQGQNTGELFF. In DNA, the CDR3 is TGTGCCAGCTCAACTAGACAGGGGCAGAACACCGGGGAGCTGTTTTTT.

The chain uses TRBV18 and TRBJ2-3; D is uncertain. V lost 2 bases and J lost 4, with 13 bases in between. The CDR3 length is 15 residues. The germline CDR1 and CDR2 sequences are KGHSH and LQKENI. The CDR3 DNA reads TGTGCCAGCTCACCAAATCCCGAAAGCGCAGATACGCAGTATTTT. It encodes CASSPNPESADTQYF.

This clone has a single count. The gene calls are TRBV11-3 and TRBJ2-1; 10 bases fit TRBD1. This CDR3 has 17 residues. V dropped 3 bases and J dropped 6; count of bases not matched to a gene: 11. Germline values: CDR1 SGHNT, CDR2 YENEEA. The CDR3 bases are TGTGCCAGCAGCTTTCGGCAAGGGACAGGGGTTGTCAATGAGCAGTTCTTC. It is translated as CASSFRQGTGVVNEQFF. Full variable domain (rest looked up from reference TRBV11-3 and TRBJ2-1): EAGVVQSPRYKIIEKKQPVAFWCNPISGHNTLYWYLQNLGQGPELLIRYENEEAVDDSQLPKDRFSAERLKGVDSTLKIQPAELGDSAVYLCASSFRQGTGVVNEQFFGPGTRLTVL.

The chain has TRBV7-7 and TRBJ2-7, with 7 positions matching TRBD2. This CDR3 comprises 15 residues. The V and J ends lost 2 bases and 0 bases, in that order; junction bases with no gene match: 4. Germline CDR1 SSHAT, CDR2 FNYEAQ (reference sequence). The chain's CDR3 is CASSLSGGSSYEQYF. CDR3 nucleotides: TGTGCCAGCAGCTTATCGGGCGGGAGCTCCTACGAGCAGTACTTC.

The chain links TRBV23-1 to TRBJ1-2; 7 bases agree with TRBD1. TRBV23-1 has ORF status, its function being uncertain. The V gene end was trimmed by 5 bases and the J gene end by 5 bases; junction bases not matched to a gene: 17. CDR3 length: 17 residues. CDR3 loop: CASSLPGGGRLWYGYTF. The CDR3 DNA reads as TGCGCCAGCAGTTTACCAGGGGGGGGGAGATTGTGGTATGGCTACACCTTC.

This CDR3 is CASSQDLSHYPGTGNEAFF. CDR3 sequence (DNA): TGCGCCAGCAGCCAAGATCTTTCTCATTACCCCGGGACAGGGAATGAAGCTTTCTTT. V and J are TRBV4-1 and TRBJ1-1; 9 nucleotides match TRBD1. This CDR3 is built from 19 residues. Looked up from germline, CDR1 is MGHRA and CDR2 is YSYEKL. The trim removed 0 bases at V and 7 bases at J, leaving 18 bases unmatched.

The gene calls are TRBV30 and TRBJ1-2; D is undetermined. The CDR3 is made up of 13 amino acids. Germline lookup yields CDR1 GTSNPN and CDR2 SVGIG (reference sequence). Trimming stripped 5 bases from V and 5 bases from J, with 15 bases between. CDR3 DNA sequence: TGTGCCTGGGGCGGACCCTCAATTTATGGCTACACCTTC. Encoded protein: CAWGGPSIYGYTF.

The gene calls are TRBV12-5 and TRBJ1-1; D may be TRBD1 (6 bases). Per the germline V gene, CDR1 is LGHNT and CDR2 is FRNRAP. The CDR3 runs 11 residues. V was trimmed by 6 bases and J by 8 bases, leaving 10 bases between them. CDR3: CASGTGGEAFF. CDR3 in DNA: TGTGCTAGTGGCACCGGGGGCGAAGCTTTCTTT.

The chain uses TRBV29-1 and TRBJ1-1; maybe TRBD1 (6 bases). The V end was cut by 6 bases, the J end by 6 bases, with 17 bases between. Per germline, CDR1 SQVTM and CDR2 ANQGSEA. The CDR3 is made up of 13 amino acids. The CDR3: CSVAYRVGAEAFF. In DNA form, the CDR3 reads TGCAGCGTCGCTTACAGGGTTGGTGCTGAAGCTTTCTTT.

The chain joins TRBV9 to TRBJ1-4; 10 bases are a match to TRBD1. From germline, CDR1 is SGDLS and CDR2 YYNGEE. This CDR3 has 13 residues. J lost 4 bases, V lost 7 bases, and 1 base had no gene match. The CDR3 coding sequence is TGTGCCAGCGGACAGGGGGGTAATGAAAAACTGTTTTTT. Protein: CASGQGGNEKLFF.

V and J are TRBV5-1 and TRBJ2-6, with TRBD1 matching 8 bases. Trimming at V came to 4 bases and at J to 6 bases, leaving 12 bases not matched to a gene. Germline-derived CDR1 and CDR2 are SGHRS and YFSETQ. CDR3 length equals 17 residues. This CDR3 reads CASSLRAGQGKANVLTF. CDR3 DNA: TGCGCCAGCAGCCTGCGGGCTGGACAGGGAAAGGCCAACGTCCTGACTTTC.

This clone showed up just once. The rearrangement links TRBV2 to TRBJ1-1; D perhaps matches TRBD1 (6 bases). Between the trimmed V and J ends, which lost 6 bases and 6 bases, there was a span of 17 bases. Germline-derived CDR1 and CDR2 are SNHLY and FYNNEI. CDR3 length: 14 amino acids. The CDR3: CASSGKRTESEAFF. As DNA, the CDR3 is TGTGCCAGCAGCGGGAAGAGGACAGAATCTGAAGCTTTCTTT. The variable domain in full, completed from reference TRBV2 and TRBJ1-1, reads EPEVTQTPSHQVTQMGQEVILRCVPISNHLYFYWYRQILGQKVEFLVSFYNNEISEKSEIFDDQFSVERPDGSNFTLKIRSTKLEDSAMYFCASSGKRTESEAFFGQGTRLTVV.

The chain employs TRBV3-1 (or the pseudogene TRBV3-2) and TRBJ1-3; D remains ambiguous. The V end was cut by 1 base, the J end by 2 bases, with 9 bases between. Germline CDR1 and CDR2: LGHDT and YNNKEL (reference sequence). The CDR3 loop spans 15 amino acids. The CDR3, as DNA: TGTGCCAGCAGCCAAGGGAACGGGCCTGGAAACACCATATATTTT. This encodes CASSQGNGPGNTIYF.

This sequence joins TRBV19 and TRBJ1-2; D may be TRBD1 (5 bases). CDR1 and CDR2 (germline): LNHDA, SQIVND (reference sequence). V shed 6 bases and J shed 6 bases, with 14 bases lying between them. This CDR3 contains 13 residues. The CDR3 coding sequence is TGTGCCAGTAGAGGGTCAGGGCGAGATGGCTACACCTTC. Translation gives CASRGSGRDGYTF.

This rearrangement joins TRBV4-3 to TRBJ2-2, with TRBD1 matching over 7 bases. The CDR3 totals 14 residues. J was trimmed by 4 bases and V by 4 bases; bases with no gene match: 3. Germline CDR1 is LGHNA and CDR2 is YSLEER. CDR3 protein: CASSPGQATGELFF. For the CDR3, the DNA is TGCGCCAGCAGCCCCGGACAGGCCACCGGGGAGCTGTTTTTT.

The chain uses TRBV6-5 and TRBJ1-1; 7 positions match TRBD1. Germline trimming cut 5 bases from V and 4 bases from J; bases unmatched to any gene: 4. Germline CDR1 is MNHEY and CDR2 is SVGAGI. The CDR3 sequence is 13 residues long. This CDR3 reads CASSQDRPTEAFF. In nucleotides, the CDR3 is TGTGCCAGCAGTCAGGACAGGCCCACTGAAGCTTTCTTT.

This chain joins TRBV6-1 and TRBJ1-2; 8 nucleotides align to TRBD1. Germline CDR1 is MNHNS and CDR2 is SASEGT. The V and J ends lost 3 bases and 4 bases, in that order; junction bases with no gene match: 7. The CDR3 sequence is 15 residues long. The CDR3 reads CASSEGPGGSYGYTF. CDR3 DNA: TGTGCCAGCAGTGAGGGACCAGGGGGCAGCTATGGCTACACCTTC.

The chain uses TRBV7-3 and TRBJ1-2; possibly TRBD1 for D (6 bases). The V gene's germline CDR1 is SGHTA and CDR2 FQGTGA. CDR3 size: 14 residues. The ends were cut back, 2 bases at V and 4 bases at J, with 11 bases in the middle. CDR3 amino acids: CASSLQGQGYGYTF. The CDR3 nucleotides are TGTGCCAGCAGCTTACAGGGGCAAGGCTATGGCTACACCTTC.